This T cell receptor beta chain comes out of a study of CD8+CD57+ T cells in acquired aplastic anemia. Overall study context: Sorted CD4+ and CD8+ cells gave an average of about 3.4 ug of DNA.

All patients picked for sequencing had shown, by flow cytometry, an expansion of CD8+CD57+ cells. Patient blood was sampled before any therapy had been received. Profiles of TCR beta VDJ and CDR3 were generated from a genomic DNA template. TCRdb fed the reads into MiXCR, producing one record per CDR3 protein. Here the sample spans over 150,000 distinct CDR3 sequences, 71% being singletons. V gave up 10 bases and J gave up 0 bases; unmatched junction bases: 8. Looked up from germline, CDR1 is KGHDR and CDR2 is SFDVKD. The CDR3 is 16 amino acids. The receptor comes from a human donor with aplastic anemia. The sequenced material came from sorted CD4+, CD8+, or CD8+CD57+ T cells (not recorded which) from PBMCs. The chain joins TRBV24-1 to TRBJ2-6, with 7 bases lining up with TRBD1. CDR3 sequence (DNA): TGTGCCACAGAACCGGGACAGAGCTCTGGGGCCAACGTCCTGACTTTC. Protein product: CATEPGQSSGANVLTF.